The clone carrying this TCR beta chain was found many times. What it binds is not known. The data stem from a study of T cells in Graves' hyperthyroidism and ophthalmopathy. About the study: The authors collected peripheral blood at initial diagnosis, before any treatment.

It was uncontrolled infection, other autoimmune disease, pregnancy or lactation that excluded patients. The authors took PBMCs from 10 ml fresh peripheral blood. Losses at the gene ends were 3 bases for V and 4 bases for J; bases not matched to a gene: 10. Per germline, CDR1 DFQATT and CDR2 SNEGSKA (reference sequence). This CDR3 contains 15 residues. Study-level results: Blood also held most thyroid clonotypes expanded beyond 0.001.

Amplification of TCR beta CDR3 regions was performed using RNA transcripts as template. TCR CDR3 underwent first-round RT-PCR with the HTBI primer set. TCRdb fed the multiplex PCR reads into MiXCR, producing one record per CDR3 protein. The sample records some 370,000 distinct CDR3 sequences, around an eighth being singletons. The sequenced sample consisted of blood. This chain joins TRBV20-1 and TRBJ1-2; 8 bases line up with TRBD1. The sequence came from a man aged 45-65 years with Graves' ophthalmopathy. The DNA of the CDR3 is TGCAGTGCTAGCTTCGCAGGGGGCGCGAGCTATGGCTACACCTTC. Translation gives CSASFAGGASYGYTF.